The clone carrying this T cell receptor beta chain was seen a handful of times. This CDR3 spans 13 amino acids. V was cut by 4 bases and J by 4 bases, with 13 bases left in between. Per germline, CDR1 DFQATT and CDR2 SNEGSKA (reference sequence). TCRdb processed the 5' RACE reads anew with MiXCR; each CDR3 protein has one entry. Altogether a few hundred thousand distinct CDR3 sequences are present, 6.5% being singletons, with the ten largest covering approximately 15%. The data stem from a study of identical twins. A further study also used this sample, focusing on T cells expressing NK-cell markers. Per that paper: Serological testing identified most of the eight sequenced donors as HCMV-seropositive and one as seronegative.

V usage is TRBV20-1 and J usage is TRBJ1-2; D unclear. The sample comprised CD8+ T cells sorted from blood. The origin of this receptor is a woman between 18 and 30 years old in good health. In DNA form, the CDR3 reads TGCAGTGCTAAAGACACTAGAAGCTATGGCTACACCTTC. Translated, it gives CSAKDTRSYGYTF.